The sequence of this T cell receptor (beta chain) was determined in a study of CXCR3-negative and CXCR3-positive naive CD8 T cells. Study observations and caveats: Cryopreservation partially lowered CXCR3 expression, so most assays used fresh PBMCs. Greater hydrophobicity was found in TRB CDR3s of CXCR3-positive naive cells than of CXCR3-negative naive cells. Memory, not naive, CXCR3-negative and CXCR3-positive cells differed in TRBV-TRBJ usage.

Remarks on this clonotype: No antigen is known for it.

It was by 5' RACE with UMI labels that the TRB cDNA libraries were prepared. After re-calling the 5' RACE reads, TCRdb lists one entry per CDR3 protein, DNA absent. The specimen's table records about 110,000 distinct CDR3 sequences. Germline V lookup: CDR1 LGHNA, CDR2 YNFKEQ. There are 18 residues in the CDR3. The sequence was obtained from a human donor in good health. Some clones in this sample may be carry-over from other donors' samples. The V and J genes are TRBV4-2 and TRBJ2-1; TCRdb lists TRBD1, though no DNA is available to test this call. Sample: naive CXCR3+ CD8+ T cells from blood. Documented subset: CD45RO-CCR7+CD27+CD95- naive CD8+ T cells expressing CXCR3 (TNR3+). The CDR3 region is CASSHSKSGTGGYLEQFF.